These 15 T cell receptor beta chains share one sample of origin, sequenced in a study of blood T cell repertoires in COVID-19. Assay: immunoSEQ multiplex PCR; the TCRdb copy retains only in-frame clones and omits some. The sample yields 650,000 to 800,000 clones, 80% to 90% seen once. The source material was peripheral blood. These receptor sequences come from a woman aged 18-30 years with acute or convalescent COVID-19.

The V gene is TRBV27, the J gene TRBJ1-1; TRBD1 is a possible D gene (6 bases). V lost 4 bases to trimming and J lost 0 bases, with 9 bases between them. In germline, CDR1 is MNHEY, CDR2 SMNVEV (reference sequence). The CDR3 runs to 14 residues. The CDR3, as DNA: TGTGCCAGCAGTTCAGGGGCCTTGAACACTGAAGCTTTCTTT. Its translation is CASSSGALNTEAFF.

This clone appeared a single time. V gene TRBV20-1 combines with J gene TRBJ2-3; possible D gene TRBD1, 7 bases. CDR1 and CDR2 from the germline V gene are DFQATT and SNEGSKA (reference sequence). The germline V and J ends were trimmed by 8 bases and 9 bases, with 15 bases remaining between them. CDR3 length equals 11 residues. The CDR3 is CSRRGQVTQYF. The CDR3 nucleotides are TGCAGTCGGAGGGGGCAGGTGACGCAGTATTTT.

The chain uses TRBV3-1 (or the pseudogene TRBV3-2) and TRBJ1-1; no clear D. Germline assignment: CDR1 LGHDT and CDR2 YNNKEL (reference sequence). This CDR3 is 14 amino acids long. V was pared by 0 bases and J by 1 base, with 6 bases between. The CDR3: CASSQDGGNTEAFF. The CDR3 nucleotides read TGTGCCAGCAGCCAAGACGGAGGGAACACTGAAGCTTTCTTT.

This clone showed up just once. The V and J genes are TRBV27 and TRBJ2-7; 8 positions agree with TRBD2. The CDR3 runs 15 residues. The V segment lost 4 bases and the J segment 4 bases; nucleotides outside the gene matches: 9. The germline gives CDR1 MNHEY, CDR2 SMNVEV (reference sequence). CDR3 coding DNA: TGTGCCAGCAGTTCGCAGGCGCGGGGGGTTTACGAGCAGTACTTC. Its translation: CASSSQARGVYEQYF.

The chain employs TRBV15 and TRBJ2-7; 7 bases fit TRBD1. The CDR3 is 14 residues long. Germline trimming cut 0 bases from V and 4 bases from J; bases unmatched to any gene: 3. From germline, CDR1 is LNHNV and CDR2 YYDKDF (reference sequence). The chain's CDR3 is CATSRERGPYEQYF. CDR3 sequence (DNA): TGTGCCACCAGCAGAGAAAGGGGGCCATACGAGCAGTACTTC.

As regards this clone: Different DNA sequences within this sample yield the same CDR3. This chain connects TRBV6-5 to TRBJ1-1, with a weak D call TRBD1 (5 bases). Trimming cost V 4 bases and J 3 bases, with 9 bases left between them. Germline V gene data show CDR1 as MNHEY and CDR2 as SVGAGI. This CDR3 region has 13 residues. The CDR3 nucleotides read TGTGCCAGCAGTTTCAGGGTTGACACTGAAGCTTTCTTT. Translating it yields CASSFRVDTEAFF.

V and J are TRBV9 and TRBJ2-4, with a tentative D call TRBD2 (5 bases). Germline assignment: CDR1 SGDLS and CDR2 YYNGEE. The CDR3 has 16 residues. The germline V and J ends were trimmed by 4 bases and 3 bases, with 17 bases remaining between them. CDR3: CASSFRPEEVKNIQYF. The CDR3 DNA reads TGTGCCAGCAGCTTCCGCCCTGAGGAGGTCAAAAACATTCAGTACTTC.

This chain's CDR3 is CASTSTSGATNTGELFF. The CDR3 nucleotides are TGCGCCAGCACCTCGACTAGCGGAGCCACGAACACCGGGGAGCTGTTTTTT. The chain couples TRBV5-1 to TRBJ2-2; 9 positions match TRBD2. The trim removed 6 bases at V and 0 bases at J, leaving 9 bases unmatched. Germline V gene data show CDR1 as SGHRS and CDR2 as YFSETQ. This CDR3 is 17 amino acids long.

In this sample, this clone turned up a few times. The V gene is TRBV5-6, the J gene TRBJ2-7; TRBD2 is a possible D gene (6 bases). V lost 0 bases and J 5 bases, leaving 21 bases between the germline ends. CDR3 length equals 17 residues. Germline CDR1 is SGHDT and CDR2 is YYEEEE. Here the CDR3 reads CASSLAGGDRLWNEQYF. The CDR3 nucleotides are TGTGCCAGCAGCTTGGCCGGAGGGGACCGCCTGTGGAACGAGCAGTACTTC.

This chain connects TRBV20-1 to TRBJ2-7; TRBD1 aligns across 7 bases. CDR3 length equals 15 residues. Germline V gives CDR1 DFQATT, CDR2 SNEGSKA (reference sequence). With V trimmed by 3 bases and J by 2 bases, 10 bases remained unmatched. The CDR3 nucleotides are TGCAGTGCTAGTGGGGACAGTCGAACCGCCTACGAGCAGTACTTC. Protein: CSASGDSRTAYEQYF.

Written as DNA, the CDR3 is TGTGCCAGCAGCGTAGTAGGGGTGGGGTCACCCCTCCACTTT. As protein: CASSVVGVGSPLHF. V gene TRBV9 combines with J gene TRBJ1-6, with a weak D call TRBD1 (5 bases). Germline loops: CDR1 SGDLS, CDR2 YYNGEE. The CDR3 consists of 14 residues. With 0 bases removed from V and 10 bases from J, the gap between germline ends came to 11 bases.

Concerning this clone: The identical CDR3 is also encoded by other nucleotide sequences in the sample. V usage is TRBV11-3 and J usage is TRBJ2-1; TRBD2 might be the D (5 bases). The CDR3 is 15 residues long. Trimming stripped 1 base from V and 1 base from J, with 8 bases between. CDR1 SGHNT and CDR2 YENEEA come from the germline V gene. The CDR3 DNA reads TGTGCCAGCAGCTTAGCTGGGGAGTCCTACAATGAGCAGTTCTTC. Protein product: CASSLAGESYNEQFF.

This clone showed up just once. The gene calls are TRBV6-5 and TRBJ2-2; possibly TRBD1 for D (5 bases). The length of the CDR3 is 13 residues. Germline V lookup: CDR1 MNHEY, CDR2 SVGAGI. V dropped 6 bases and J dropped 2 bases, with 7 bases sitting between them. The CDR3 DNA reads as TGTGCCAGCAGGGACATCAACACCGGGGAGCTGTTTTTT. Translating it yields CASRDINTGELFF.

The chain joins TRBV19 to TRBJ1-1, with 11 positions matching TRBD1. The CDR3 sequence is 16 residues long. Germline V gene lookup returns CDR1 LNHDA and CDR2 SQIVND (reference sequence). V shed 4 bases, J shed 3 bases, and the junction held 7 bases outside the gene matches. The CDR3 protein is CASSRGQGDSYTEAFF. CDR3 nucleotides: TGTGCCAGTAGTAGGGGACAGGGGGATTCGTACACTGAAGCTTTCTTT. The whole variable domain, filled in from reference TRBV19 and TRBJ1-1, reads DGGITQSPKYLFRKEGQNVTLSCEQNLNHDAMYWYRQDPGQGLRLIYYSQIVNDFQKGDIAEGYSVSREKKESFPLTVTSAQKNPTAFYLCASSRGQGDSYTEAFFGQGTRLTVV.

The CDR3 loop is CASSLGGGASHEKLFF. CDR3 nucleotides: TGTGCCAGCAGCTTAGGAGGGGGCGCATCTCATGAAAAACTGTTTTTT. The chain recombines TRBV7-6 with TRBJ1-4; 7 nucleotides agree with TRBD1. Losses at the gene ends were 1 base for V and 6 bases for J; bases not matched to a gene: 8. Germline loops: CDR1 SGHVS, CDR2 FNYEAQ. This CDR3 region has 16 residues.